What follows are 2 T cell receptor beta chains derived from one specimen sequenced in a study of CD8+CD57+ T cells in acquired aplastic anemia. Genomic DNA served as template for TCR beta VDJ and CDR3 profiling. TCRdb reprocessed the reads with MiXCR, giving one entry per CDR3 protein. The table has around 180,000 distinct CDR3 sequences, 63% seen once. The sequencing sample was made of sorted CD4+, CD8+, or CD8+CD57+ T cells (not recorded which) from PBMCs. All receptors come from a human donor in good health.

On this clonotype itself: The junction does not match germline at one end; this may be a read error. This rearrangement joins TRBV25-1 to TRBJ1-1; a possible D gene is TRBD1 (6 bases). The CDR3 length is 17 residues. Germline assignment: CDR1 MGHDK and CDR2 SYGVNS. As DNA, the CDR3 is TGTGCCAGCAACCCCACGGGGGGCAGATTCGTGAACGCTGAAGCTTTCTTT. Translating it yields CASNPTGGRFVNAEAFF. The variable domain in full, with the rest retrieved from reference TRBV25-1 and TRBJ1-1, is EADIYQTPRYLVIGTGKKITLECSQTMGHDKMYWYQQDPGMELHLIHYSYGVNSTEKGDLSSESTVSRIRTEHFPLTLESARPSHTSQYLCASNPTGGRFVNAEAFFGQGTRLTVV.

J is TRBJ2-5 and V is TRBV7-3; D uncertain. Germline CDR1 SGHTA, CDR2 FQGTGA. This CDR3 is 13 amino acids long. V was pared by 5 bases and J by 2 bases, with 9 bases between. Written as DNA, the CDR3 is TGTGCCAGCAGCCCGATTTCACAAGAGACCCAGTACTTC. It specifies CASSPISQETQYF.